A single sample is the source of the 18 T cell receptor beta chains below, sequenced in a study of T cells expressing NK-cell markers. TCRdb reprocessed the 5' RACE reads; each CDR3 protein has one entry and no DNA is given. Here the sample table reports roughly 160,000 distinct CDR3 sequences. Material: blood T cells: a sorted CD56 or NKG2C T cell subset, CD4+ or CD8+ T cells, or bulk PBMC T cells (not recorded which). The receptors stem from a man aged 18 to 69 in good health.

The chain has TRBV9 and TRBJ2-7; checking the TCRdb D call of TRBD1 is not possible without DNA. This CDR3 has 13 residues. The germline V gene encodes CDR1 SGDLS and CDR2 YYNGEE. The CDR3 loop is CASSSSGGNEQYF.

CDR3 protein: CASSPRTGPFDNEQFF. This rearrangement joins TRBV7-8 to TRBJ2-1; TCRdb outputs TRBD1, but without DNA this stays unchecked. The CDR3 runs to 16 residues. Germline CDR1 is SGHVS and CDR2 is FQNEAQ.

V gene TRBV6-1 combines with J gene TRBJ1-3. The length of the CDR3 is 17 residues. CDR1 is MNHNS, CDR2 SASEGT, per germline. The CDR3 spells CASSEAEVDTSGNTIYF.

This sequence joins TRBV6-1 and TRBJ2-3; TCRdb picks TRBD1, but there is no DNA to check that call. The CDR3 extends over 15 amino acids. Germline V CDR1 and CDR2: MNHNS, SASEGT. This CDR3 is CASSRGEGDTDTQYF.

The gene calls are TRBV6-5 and TRBJ2-3; the TRBD1 assignment by TCRdb is unverifiable without DNA. In germline, CDR1 is MNHEY, CDR2 SVGAGI. The CDR3 contains 15 residues. The chain's CDR3 is CASSYSDRYTDTQYF.

The V and J genes are TRBV25-1 and TRBJ2-1; TCRdb outputs TRBD1, but without DNA this stays unchecked. This CDR3 has 15 residues. Looked up from germline, CDR1 is MGHDK and CDR2 is SYGVNS. This CDR3 reads CASSEFGTEYNEQFF.

The chain joins TRBV9 to TRBJ2-3. The CDR3 has 14 amino acids. In germline, CDR1 is SGDLS, CDR2 YYNGEE. The CDR3 reads CASSVDTRTDTQYF.

The chain is built from TRBV7-6 and TRBJ1-2. The germline gives CDR1 SGHVS, CDR2 FNYEAQ. This CDR3 has 14 residues. The CDR3 is CASLAGGVNYGYTF.

The chain couples TRBV11-1 to TRBJ2-2; TCRdb returns TRBD2, unconfirmable since there is no DNA. Germline V gene lookup returns CDR1 SGHAT and CDR2 FQDESV (reference sequence). The CDR3 has 19 amino acids. The CDR3 here is CASSSPGLAVKMNTGELFF.

The chain is built from TRBV11-3 and TRBJ2-1. This CDR3 is built from 14 residues. Germline CDR1 and CDR2: SGHNT and YENEEA. CDR3: CASSLGIGVSEQFF.

The CDR3 reads CASSARTSLETQYF. J is TRBJ2-5 and V is TRBV2; TCRdb indicates TRBD2, and absent DNA this call remains unverified. This CDR3 contains 14 residues. Germline V gene data show CDR1 as SNHLY and CDR2 as FYNNEI. The full variable domain, in which reference TRBV2 and TRBJ2-5 provide the parts outside the CDR3, is EPEVTQTPSHQVTQMGQEVILRCVPISNHLYFYWYRQILGQKVEFLVSFYNNEISEKSEIFDDQFSVERPDGSNFTLKIRSTKLEDSAMYFCASSARTSLETQYFGPGTRLLVL.

V gene TRBV6-1 combines with J gene TRBJ2-7; TCRdb designates TRBD1, a call that cannot be tested without DNA. The germline V gene encodes CDR1 MNHNS and CDR2 SASEGT. This CDR3 has 14 amino acids. The CDR3: CASSLQGVWYEQYF.

The chain combines TRBV6-1 with TRBJ2-5; lacking DNA, the TRBD1 call made by TCRdb goes unchecked. Germline loops: CDR1 MNHNS, CDR2 SASEGT. The CDR3 loop spans 15 amino acids. The CDR3 region is CASSEGTGGVETQYF.

The gene calls are TRBV12-5 and TRBJ2-1; with no DNA, the TCRdb D assignment of TRBD2 cannot be verified. The CDR3 contains 17 residues. Germline values: CDR1 LGHNT, CDR2 FRNRAP. The CDR3: CASGLGRASGASNEQFF. Combining the CDR3 with reference TRBV12-5 and TRBJ2-1 gives the whole variable domain DARVTQTPRHKVTEMGQEVTMRCQPILGHNTVFWYRQTMMQGLELLAYFRNRAPLDDSGMPKDRFSAEMPDATLATLKIQPSEPRDSAVYFCASGLGRASGASNEQFFGPGTRLTVL.

The chain is built from TRBV27 and TRBJ2-1. There are 13 residues in the CDR3. Germline V gives CDR1 MNHEY, CDR2 SMNVEV (reference sequence). CDR3 protein: CASSLWQNNEQFF.

The chain has TRBV15 and TRBJ2-1; there is no DNA to check the TCRdb D call of TRBD1. CDR3 size: 15 residues. In germline, CDR1 is LNHNV, CDR2 YYDKDF (reference sequence). The CDR3: CATSSGGGFDNEQFF.

V and J are TRBV2 and TRBJ1-1. This CDR3 comprises 12 residues. Germline V lookup: CDR1 SNHLY, CDR2 FYNNEI. CDR3 protein: CAGGSRYTEAFF.

The CDR3 spells CASRSRASGSADTQYF. The chain uses TRBV3-1 and TRBJ2-3; TCRdb proposes TRBD1, but this gene call is untestable without DNA. This CDR3 has 16 amino acids. Germline V gene sequence: CDR1 LGHDT, CDR2 YNNKEL (reference sequence).